The TCR beta chain under discussion was sequenced for a study of T cells in Graves' hyperthyroidism and ophthalmopathy. As regards this clonotype: Its cognate antigen is unknown.

The study, taken as a whole, reports: Blood samples included most of the expanded thyroid clonotypes exceeding 0.001.

Individuals with ophthalmopathy presented a Clinical Activity Score of at least 3, a NOSPECS grade of at least 4 and a duration under 3 months. Fresh peripheral blood, around 11 ml of it, supplied the PBMCs. TCR beta CDR3 region amplification was performed from RNA transcripts. A set of HTBI primers served as the primers for a first-round RT-PCR of the TCR CDR3. TCRdb fed the multiplex PCR reads into MiXCR, producing one record per CDR3 protein. The sample holds some 350,000 distinct CDR3 sequences, about an eighth seen once. Sequenced sample: blood. The source of this sequence is a woman in her 40s with Graves' ophthalmopathy.

CDR3 residues: CASSPPYSTSGVRNEQFF. The CDR3 DNA reads TGTGCCAGCTCACCACCGTACTCGACTAGCGGGGTTAGAAATGAGCAGTTCTTC. The chain uses TRBV18 and TRBJ2-1; 11 nucleotides line up with TRBD2. The V gene's germline CDR1 is KGHSH and CDR2 LQKENI. The CDR3 has 18 residues. V gave up 0 bases and J gave up 7 bases; unmatched junction bases: 11. Complete variable domain (other parts from reference TRBV18 and TRBJ2-1): NAGVMQNPRHLVRRRGQEARLRCSPMKGHSHVYWYRQLPEEGLKFMVYLQKENIIDESGMPKERFSAEFPKEGPSILRIQQVVRGDSAAYFCASSPPYSTSGVRNEQFFGPGTRLTVL.